This T cell receptor (beta chain) appears in the sequencing data of a study of identical twins. General study points: Models predicted too little out-of-frame TCR alpha sharing in monozygotic twins. Fewer insertions characterized abundant cord blood beta clonotypes, whereas memory repertoires showed none.

Germline CDR1 MNHNY, CDR2 SVGAGI (reference sequence). This CDR3 region has 14 residues. Trimming pared 6 bases from V and 0 bases from J, leaving 11 bases between. TCRdb processed the 5' RACE reads anew with MiXCR; each CDR3 protein has one entry. The sample has roughly 1.6 million distinct CDR3 sequences, roughly a third seen once. Healthy Caucasians were all of the donors. A remark on this clonotype: What it binds is unknown.

The sequence came from a newborn girl in good health. This rearrangement joins TRBV6-6 to TRBJ1-1, with no clear D. The sample taken for sequencing was cord blood. CDR3: CASSFIVLNTEAFF. DNA of the CDR3: TGTGCCAGCAGCTTCATAGTTTTGAACACTGAAGCTTTCTTT.